This T cell receptor (beta chain) was sequenced for a study of cytomegalovirus exposure and HLA in healthy donors. General observations from the study: By HLA locus, TCR association rates varied in a later analysis, with DRB1 showing the most and HLA-C the fewest.

The PCR was carried out with 60 Vbeta primers and 13 Jbeta primers. Repertoires were generated with immunoSEQ multiplex PCR, while TCRdb's copy carries only in-frame clones and drops some. The repertoire holds about 96,000 clones, with 65% to 75% as singletons. Of note for this clone: Its specificity is unknown.

This clonotype originated in an older woman in good health and CMV-seropositive. Sequencing used PBMCs.

The CDR3 loop reads CASTKQINQPQHF. The CDR3 nucleotides read TGTGCCAGCACTAAACAGATCAATCAGCCCCAGCATTTT. The chain employs TRBV6-1 and TRBJ1-5, with unresolved D. With 7 bases removed from V and 3 bases from J, the gap between germline ends came to 10 bases. Germline V gives CDR1 MNHNS, CDR2 SASEGT. This CDR3 is built from 13 residues.